This TCR beta chain was retrieved from a study of T cell repertoires in cytomegalovirus infection. Study overall: In public TCR beta signatures, there were indications of both CMV infection and matching HLA type. Regarding the study as a whole: The cumulative frequency of public TCR beta families distinguished individuals who carried CMV together with the relevant HLA. There were HLA-C-restricted CMV-specific TCR beta clonotypes dominating the ex vivo response.

TCRdb called the reads again in MiXCR, with one record for every CDR3 protein. The table shows almost 550,000 distinct CDR3 sequences, with approximately 15% occurring only once. The ends lost 4 bases at V and 4 bases at J; junction bases unmatched: 13. The CDR3 spans 18 residues. Germline-derived CDR1 and CDR2 are SGHAT and FQNNGV. This clonotype has ten or more counts. Its cognate antigen is unknown. This sequence originates from a human donor in good health (CMV status not recorded). Some clones in this sample may be carry-over from other donors' samples. The sample was CD8+ T cells from PBMCs. This chain uses TRBV11-2 with TRBJ2-1, with TRBD2 identical over 10 bases. CDR3 in amino acids: CASSSASSGGSPYNEQFF. CDR3 DNA sequence: TGTGCCAGCAGCTCCGCCTCTAGCGGGGGTTCCCCATACAATGAGCAGTTCTTC. The full variable domain, with the rest looked up from reference TRBV11-2 and TRBJ2-1, is EAGVAQSPRYKIIEKRQSVAFWCNPISGHATLYWYQQILGQGPKLLIQFQNNGVVDDSQLPKDRFSAERLKGVDSTLKIQPAKLEDSAVYLCASSSASSGGSPYNEQFFGPGTRLTVL.